This T cell receptor (beta chain) was recorded in a study of T cell repertoires in cytomegalovirus infection. TCRdb used MiXCR to reprocess the reads, holding one entry per CDR3 protein. The data show about 150,000 distinct CDR3 sequences, roughly 17% seen once. Germline V gene sequence: CDR1 MNHNS, CDR2 SASEGT. The CDR3 covers 18 residues. Trimming at V came to 5 bases and at J to 6 bases, leaving 12 bases not matched to a gene. This clonotype was counted a few times. This TCR was recovered from a human donor in good health (CMV status not recorded). Some clones in this sample may be carry-over from other donors' samples. The sample comprised CD8+ T cells from PBMCs. This rearrangement joins TRBV6-1 to TRBJ2-1; 14 bases map to TRBD2. The CDR3 spells CASSSPGTSGSLFNEQFF. The CDR3, as DNA: TGTGCCAGCAGTTCCCCCGGGACTAGCGGGAGCCTCTTCAATGAGCAGTTCTTC.